The clone carrying this T cell receptor beta chain was seen once. The data were obtained in a study of type 1 regulatory T cells. Turning to the study itself: An in vitro protocol generated T-allo10, a Tr1-enriched, alloantigen-specific CD4 T cell product.

TCRdb used MiXCR to reprocess the reads, holding one entry per CDR3 protein. The sample records 80,000 to 100,000 distinct CDR3 sequences, roughly 28% being singletons. The length of the CDR3 is 14 residues. After removal of 3 bases from V and 7 bases from J, the junction contained 4 bases not matched to a gene. Germline CDR1 and CDR2: SGHTA and FQGNSA. This TCR was sampled from a human donor in good health. The sequenced sample was CD4+ T cells, either the whole sample or a sorted fraction (not recorded which). The V and J genes are TRBV7-2 and TRBJ1-5; 9 bases are shared with TRBD1. CDR3 DNA sequence: TGTGCCAGCAGCTTTGACAGGGGGGGGCAGCCCCAGCATTTT. Residues: CASSFDRGGQPQHF.